The sequence of this T cell receptor (beta chain) was determined in a study of CD8 T cells in ankylosing spondylitis. As concerns this clonotype: The antigen remains undetermined. A read error is possible here, since a much larger clone lies one base away. The limits of the CDR3 on the DNA are not certain, so only TCRdb's listed CDR3 is given.

The CDR3 spans 10 residues, counting both ends. Germline V gives CDR1 DFQATT, CDR2 SNEGSKA (reference sequence). Library preparation for TCR beta used quantitative 5'-RACE with molecular barcodes. TCRdb recomputed calls from the 5' RACE reads with MiXCR, one row per CDR3 protein. The sample has around 150,000 distinct CDR3 sequences, 15% to 20% seen once. General study results and limits: Earlier work had already found some motif variants in reactive arthritis synovial fluid and blood. Within ankylosing spondylitis blood, a TCR beta motif made up of under 10 highly homologous variants appeared to be characteristic.

V and J are TRBV20-1 and TRBJ1-2. The sequenced sample consisted of blood, either unsorted or a sorted T cell fraction (not recorded which). This TCR was recovered from a male donor with ankylosing spondylitis or in good health (not recorded which). CDR3 in amino acids: CSATGYGCTF.